One and the same sample provided the 24 T cell receptor beta chains below, sequenced in a study of OX40 agonist ivuxolimab in advanced cancers. The repertoire was sequenced with immunoSEQ multiplex PCR; TCRdb's copy has only in-frame clones and lacks some. This sample carries 35,000 to 40,000 clones, 70% to 90% of them seen once, and the ten largest clones take around 13%. The material was CD4+ or CD8+ T cells sorted from blood, obtained in a trial of the OX40 agonist ivuxolimab. The source of these receptors is an adult with an advanced solid tumor such as melanoma, head and neck, liver or kidney cancer.

The CDR3 is CASSVEGVSTGELFF. CDR3 sequence (DNA): TGTGCCAGCAGCGTAGAGGGGGTGAGCACCGGGGAGCTGTTTTTT. The chain joins TRBV9 to TRBJ2-2, with TRBD1 as a possible D gene (6 bases). The CDR3 sequence is 15 residues long. In germline, CDR1 is SGDLS, CDR2 YYNGEE. V lost 0 bases, J lost 4 bases, and 10 bases lay in between.

Written as DNA, the CDR3 is TGTGCCAGCAGCGTTAGCGGGAGTGGTGAGCAGTACTTC. It is translated as CASSVSGSGEQYF. The J gene is TRBJ2-7, the V gene TRBV9, with 9 bases matching TRBD2. CDR1 and CDR2 (germline): SGDLS, YYNGEE. V trimming: 2 bases; J trimming: 7 bases; junction bases outside the gene matches: 4. This CDR3 region has 13 residues.

V usage is TRBV28 and J usage is TRBJ2-3; 7 bases match TRBD2. Germline lookup yields CDR1 MDHEN and CDR2 SYDVKM. The trim removed 3 bases at V and 5 bases at J, leaving 17 bases unmatched. The CDR3 sequence is 18 residues long. Written as DNA, the CDR3 is TGTGCCAGCAGTTTGATCCCACTAGCGAACCCATCGGTAGATACGCAGTATTTT. Translated, it gives CASSLIPLANPSVDTQYF.

The gene calls are TRBV4-1 and TRBJ2-7; 9 bases match TRBD2. The CDR3 runs to 15 residues. After removal of 4 bases from V and 1 base from J, the junction contained 5 bases not matched to a gene. Per germline, CDR1 MGHRA and CDR2 YSYEKL. CDR3 sequence reads: CASSRAAGGSYEQYF. As DNA, the CDR3 is TGCGCCAGCAGCCGGGCAGCGGGAGGTTCCTACGAGCAGTACTTC.

This chain links TRBV7-9 with TRBJ2-1; 9 nucleotides agree with TRBD2. The CDR3 consists of 17 residues. In germline, CDR1 is SEHNR, CDR2 FQNEAQ (reference sequence). The V gene end was trimmed by 1 base and the J gene end by 6 bases; junction bases not matched to a gene: 10. The CDR3 reads CASSLGLGGRDLNEQFF. As DNA, the CDR3 is TGTGCCAGCAGCTTAGGTCTTGGCGGGAGGGACCTCAATGAGCAGTTCTTC.

The genes are TRBV9 and TRBJ1-1, with TRBD1 matching 7 bases. The CDR3 contains 14 residues. Germline lookup yields CDR1 SGDLS and CDR2 YYNGEE. The V and J ends lost 3 bases and 4 bases, in that order; junction bases with no gene match: 6. In nucleotides, the CDR3 is TGTGCCAGCAGCGCCTCGACAGGGTCCACTGAAGCTTTCTTT. Translation: CASSASTGSTEAFF.

CDR3 amino acids: CASSRREAGGRETQYF. The CDR3 region has the DNA TGTGCCAGCAGCCGGCGGGAAGCGGGAGGGCGAGAGACCCAGTACTTC. This chain connects TRBV7-9 to TRBJ2-5; 10 bases are a match to TRBD2. J lost 4 bases, V lost 5 bases, and 10 bases had no gene match. Germline V gives CDR1 SEHNR, CDR2 FQNEAQ (reference sequence). The CDR3 loop spans 16 amino acids.

CDR3 nucleotides: TGCGCCAGCAGCCAAGTATGGGGGAGTAGCAATGAGCAGTTCTTC. Its translation is CASSQVWGSSNEQFF. The chain links TRBV4-3 to TRBJ2-1; either TRBD1 or TRBD2 may supply D (5 bases each). CDR1 is LGHNA and CDR2 is YSLEER in the germline V gene. The V gene lost 1 base and the J gene lost 6 bases, with 13 bases spanning the gap. The CDR3 is 15 residues long.

The V call is TRBV27, the J call TRBJ2-2, with TRBD2 matching over 9 bases. V was clipped by 0 bases and J by 4 bases; unmatched bases: 9. This CDR3 is built from 18 residues. Germline lookup yields CDR1 MNHEY and CDR2 SMNVEV (reference sequence). The CDR3, as DNA: TGTGCCAGCAGTTTATCGCTCCCGCTAGCGGGAAGCACCGGGGAGCTGTTTTTT. It codes for CASSLSLPLAGSTGELFF.

The genes are TRBV5-4 and TRBJ1-2; D perhaps matches TRBD1 (5 bases). The CDR3 loop spans 17 amino acids. Trimming left V 0 bases short and J 3 bases short, with 18 bases between. CDR1 is SGHNT and CDR2 is YYREEE in the germline V gene (reference sequence). CDR3 region: CASSLGVSLGVDYGYTF. CDR3 nucleotide sequence: TGTGCCAGCAGCTTGGGAGTTTCTTTGGGGGTAGACTATGGCTACACCTTC.

V and J are TRBV7-6 and TRBJ2-1; 8 nucleotides match TRBD1. The germline gives CDR1 SGHVS, CDR2 FNYEAQ. The CDR3 has 17 amino acids. After removal of 2 bases from V and 6 bases from J, the junction contained 12 bases not matched to a gene. The CDR3 loop is CASSLMEGRGRVNEQFF. The CDR3 nucleotides are TGTGCCAGCAGCTTAATGGAAGGCAGGGGGCGCGTCAATGAGCAGTTCTTC.

The chain couples TRBV6-1 to TRBJ2-7; 13 nucleotides line up with TRBD2. Germline CDR1 MNHNS, CDR2 SASEGT. The V and J ends lost 2 bases and 3 bases, in that order; junction bases with no gene match: 4. There are 16 residues in the CDR3. The DNA for the CDR3 is TGTGCCAGCAGTGAATTGGGACTAGCGGGGATCTACGAGCAGTACTTC. Protein sequence: CASSELGLAGIYEQYF.

The rearrangement links TRBV27 to TRBJ1-5, with TRBD1 matching over 9 bases. After removal of 6 bases from V and 6 bases from J, the junction contained 6 bases not matched to a gene. The germline V gene has CDR1 MNHEY and CDR2 SMNVEV (reference sequence). CDR3 length: 14 amino acids. The CDR3 DNA sequence: TGTGCCAGCAGGGACAGGGGTCAAGGTCAGCCCCAGCATTTT. Translation: CASRDRGQGQPQHF.

The chain uses TRBV19 and TRBJ1-4, with a tentative D call TRBD1 (5 bases). The germline gives CDR1 LNHDA, CDR2 SQIVND (reference sequence). V was trimmed by 3 bases and J by 8 bases, leaving 16 bases between them. The CDR3 is made up of 15 amino acids. The CDR3 sequence: CASSILGGVNEKLFF. The CDR3 bases are TGTGCCAGTAGTATTCTGGGAGGGGTGAACGAAAAACTGTTTTTT.

This clone qualifies as medium-sized. Other DNA sequences in the same sample also yield this CDR3. V is TRBV27 and J is TRBJ2-1; 13 bases line up with TRBD2. This CDR3 has 14 amino acids. Germline V gene data show CDR1 as MNHEY and CDR2 as SMNVEV (reference sequence). Unmatched junction bases numbered 2, after V lost 8 bases and J lost 4 bases. CDR3 nucleotide sequence: TGTGCCAGCCAACTAGCGGGAGGGTACAATGAGCAGTTCTTC. This gives the protein CASQLAGGYNEQFF.

This chain connects TRBV27 to TRBJ2-1; 9 bases are a match to TRBD1. The CDR3 is 13 residues long. Germline CDR1 is MNHEY and CDR2 is SMNVEV (reference sequence). Germline trimming cut 5 bases from V and 7 bases from J; bases unmatched to any gene: 3. CDR3: CASSGDRGNEQFF. The CDR3, as DNA: TGTGCCAGCAGTGGAGACAGGGGGAATGAGCAGTTCTTC.

This rearrangement joins TRBV19 to TRBJ2-7; 9 bases are a match to TRBD1. Per germline, CDR1 LNHDA and CDR2 SQIVND (reference sequence). This CDR3 is 13 amino acids long. J lost 4 bases, V lost 3 bases, and 1 base had no gene match. The CDR3 sequence: CASSMTGGYEQYF. Here the CDR3 DNA reads TGTGCCAGTAGTATGACAGGGGGTTACGAGCAGTACTTC.

To note about this clone: The germline gene is not matched at one end of the junction; a read error may be the cause. The rearrangement links TRBV5-6 to TRBJ1-5; D is undetermined. This CDR3 contains 14 residues. CDR1 is SGHDT, CDR2 YYEEEE, per germline. The CDR3: CGSHVWGSSQPQHF. CDR3 DNA sequence: TGTGGCAGCCACGTGTGGGGAAGTAGCCAGCCCCAGCATTTT.

This clone has a handful of counts. This chain joins TRBV28 and TRBJ2-3, with TRBD1 identical over 7 bases. Per germline, CDR1 MDHEN and CDR2 SYDVKM. This CDR3 comprises 16 residues. V dropped 1 base and J dropped 4; count of bases not matched to a gene: 8. CDR3 sequence (DNA): TGTGCCAGCAGTTTATTATTCCCAGGGGGACCAGATACGCAGTATTTT. Translated, it gives CASSLLFPGGPDTQYF. The full variable domain, in which reference TRBV28 and TRBJ2-3 provide the parts outside the CDR3, is DVKVTQSSRYLVKRTGEKVFLECVQDMDHENMFWYRQDPGLGLRLIYFSYDVKMKEKGDIPEGYSVSREKKERFSLILESASTNQTSMYLCASSLLFPGGPDTQYFGPGTRLTVL.

V and J are TRBV4-1 and TRBJ1-5, with 9 bases aligning to TRBD1. This CDR3 contains 13 residues. Germline CDR1 reads MGHRA; CDR2 reads YSYEKL. V lost 4 bases to trimming and J lost 5 bases; unmatched junction nucleotides: 0. CDR3 sequence reads: CASSRQGDQPQHF. In DNA form, the CDR3 reads TGCGCCAGCAGCCGACAGGGGGATCAGCCCCAGCATTTT.

This clone appeared a single time. The chain carries TRBV6-1 and TRBJ1-5; D might be TRBD1 (5 bases). CDR1 is MNHNS, CDR2 SASEGT, per germline. V gave up 2 bases and J gave up 3 bases, with 14 bases separating them. The CDR3 is 16 residues long. CDR3 sequence reads: CASSEFQTVYNQPQHF. The CDR3 DNA follows: TGTGCCAGCAGTGAATTTCAGACAGTTTACAATCAGCCCCAGCATTTT.

The chain links TRBV19 to TRBJ2-7; possibly TRBD2 for D (6 bases). CDR1 is LNHDA and CDR2 is SQIVND in the germline V gene (reference sequence). CDR3 length: 16 amino acids. Trimming cost V 4 bases and J 1 base, with 17 bases left between them. The DNA for the CDR3 is TGTGCCAGTAGTAGCCACCCGGGGGATCCTTCCTACGAGCAGTACTTC. Translated: CASSSHPGDPSYEQYF.

The chain carries TRBV28 and TRBJ2-1, with 8 bases lining up with TRBD2. The CDR3 has 15 residues. The junction had 5 bases not matched to a gene; V was cut back by 3 bases and J by 4 bases. The germline V gene has CDR1 MDHEN and CDR2 SYDVKM. DNA of the CDR3: TGTGCCAGCAGTTTGCTAACGGGAGGGTACAATGAGCAGTTCTTC. The encoded protein is CASSLLTGGYNEQFF.

The rearrangement links TRBV27 to TRBJ2-7; D possibly corresponds to TRBD1 (6 bases). Germline V gene sequence: CDR1 MNHEY, CDR2 SMNVEV (reference sequence). CDR3 length equals 13 residues. V was pared by 3 bases and J by 2 bases, with 8 bases between. The DNA of the CDR3 is TGTGCCAGCAGTTTTTCAGGGGCCTACGAGCAGTACTTC. It is translated as CASSFSGAYEQYF.